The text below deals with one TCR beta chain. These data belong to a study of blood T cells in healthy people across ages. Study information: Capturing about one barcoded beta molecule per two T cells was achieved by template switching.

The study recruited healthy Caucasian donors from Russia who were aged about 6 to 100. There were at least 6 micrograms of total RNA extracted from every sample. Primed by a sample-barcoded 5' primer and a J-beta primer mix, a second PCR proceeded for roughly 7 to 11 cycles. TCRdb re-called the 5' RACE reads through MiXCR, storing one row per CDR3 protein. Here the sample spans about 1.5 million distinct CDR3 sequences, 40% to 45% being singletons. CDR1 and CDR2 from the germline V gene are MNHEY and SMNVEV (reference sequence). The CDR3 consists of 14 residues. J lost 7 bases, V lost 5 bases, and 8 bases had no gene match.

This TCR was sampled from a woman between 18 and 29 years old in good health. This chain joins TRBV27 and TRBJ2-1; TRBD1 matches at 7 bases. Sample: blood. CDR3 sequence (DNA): TGTGCCAGCAGTCTACAGGGGAGTGGAAATGAGCAGTTCTTC. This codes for CASSLQGSGNEQFF.